This T cell receptor beta chain was sequenced for a study of T cell changes during pregnancy in multiple sclerosis. CDR3 length: 14 amino acids. Between the trimmed V and J ends, which lost 3 bases and 6 bases, there was a span of 13 bases. Germline values: CDR1 SGHNT, CDR2 YYREEE (reference sequence). TCRdb's copy holds only in-frame clones and misses some; the assay was immunoSEQ multiplex PCR. The repertoire consists of 37,000 or so clones, with 80% to 90% occurring once and the leading ten covering roughly 0.5%. The specimen comprised CD4+ T cells from peripheral blood mononuclear cells, sampled in the first trimester of pregnancy. V is TRBV5-4 and J is TRBJ1-5; D is perhaps TRBD1 (6 bases). The TCR was taken from a female donor with multiple sclerosis, enrolled in a pregnancy study. The CDR3 DNA follows: TGTGCCAGCAGCTCGGACGGGGGGCCTCAGCCCCAGCATTTT. Translation gives CASSSDGGPQPQHF.